These 2 T cell receptor beta chains came from one sample sequenced in a study of blood T cell repertoires in COVID-19. The assay was immunoSEQ multiplex PCR, and TCRdb's table has in-frame clones only and misses some. The sample comprises approximately 200,000 clones, approximately 81% of which are singletons, and 15% to 20% rests with the top ten. Sequencing was performed on peripheral blood. The receptors were sampled from a person in their 70s with COVID-19, enrolled during active disease.

The chain recombines TRBV9 with TRBJ2-2, with D possibly being TRBD2 (5 bases). V lost 0 bases and J lost 4, with 10 bases in between. This CDR3 has 15 amino acids. Germline CDR1 is SGDLS and CDR2 is YYNGEE. The CDR3 loop reads CASSVGRRATGELFF. DNA for the CDR3: TGTGCCAGCAGCGTAGGACGGCGGGCCACCGGGGAGCTGTTTTTT.

The rearrangement links TRBV24-1 to TRBJ2-3; D possibly corresponds to TRBD1 (6 bases). With 4 bases removed from V and 2 bases from J, the gap between germline ends came to 12 bases. CDR1 KGHDR and CDR2 SFDVKD come from the germline V gene. The CDR3 runs 15 residues. The CDR3 DNA reads as TGTGCCACCAGTGACACTGGACAGTCCACAGATACGCAGTATTTT. It specifies CATSDTGQSTDTQYF.